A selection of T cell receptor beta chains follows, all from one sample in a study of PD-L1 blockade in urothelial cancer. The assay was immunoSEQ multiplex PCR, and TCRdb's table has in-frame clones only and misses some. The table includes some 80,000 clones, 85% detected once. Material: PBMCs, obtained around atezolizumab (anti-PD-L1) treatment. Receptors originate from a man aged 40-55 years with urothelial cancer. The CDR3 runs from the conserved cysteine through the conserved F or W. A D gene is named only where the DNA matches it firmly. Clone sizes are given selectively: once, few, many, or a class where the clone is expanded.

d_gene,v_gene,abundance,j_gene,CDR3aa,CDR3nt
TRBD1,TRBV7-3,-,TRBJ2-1,CASSLTGTVINEQFF,TGTGCCAGCAGCTTAACCGGGACAGTAATCAATGAGCAGTTCTTC
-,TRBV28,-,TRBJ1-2,CASSLFGGRYFYGYTF,TGTGCCAGCAGTTTATTCGGGGGGCGATATTTCTATGGCTACACCTTC
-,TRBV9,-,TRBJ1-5,CASSAGITNQPQHF,TGTGCCAGCAGCGCCGGGATTACCAATCAGCCCCAGCATTTT
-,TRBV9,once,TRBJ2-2,CASSPRGSGNTGELFF,TGTGCCAGCAGCCCACGGGGTAGCGGCAACACCGGGGAGCTGTTTTTT
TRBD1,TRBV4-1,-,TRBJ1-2,CASSQVVGNRGDGYTF,TGCGCCAGCAGCCAAGTGGTAGGGAACAGGGGAGATGGCTACACCTTC
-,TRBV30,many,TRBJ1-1,CAWVQILRDTEAFF,TGTGCCTGGGTCCAAATTTTGAGGGACACTGAAGCTTTCTTT
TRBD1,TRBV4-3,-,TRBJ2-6,CASSFAFGQDTGANVLTF,TGCGCCAGCAGCTTTGCATTTGGACAGGACACTGGGGCCAACGTCCTGACTTTC
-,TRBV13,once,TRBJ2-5,CASSLGREETQYF,TGTGCCAGCAGCTTAGGACGGGAAGAGACCCAGTACTTC
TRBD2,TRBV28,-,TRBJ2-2,CASRLATNTGELFF,TGTGCCAGCAGACTAGCGACGAACACCGGGGAGCTGTTTTTT
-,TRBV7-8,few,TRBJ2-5,CASSPRIPRETQYF,TGTGCCAGCAGCCCGAGGATTCCGAGAGAGACCCAGTACTTC
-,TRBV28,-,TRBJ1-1,CASPPGLQNTEAFF,TGTGCCAGCCCGCCGGGACTCCAGAACACTGAAGCTTTCTTT
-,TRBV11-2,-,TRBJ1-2,CASSLGRVNYGYTF,TGTGCCAGCAGCTTAGGTCGAGTTAACTATGGCTACACCTTC
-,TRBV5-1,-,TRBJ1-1,CASSFLRGAEAFF,TGCGCCAGCAGCTTCCTCCGCGGAGCCGAAGCTTTCTTT
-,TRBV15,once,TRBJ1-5,CATSRGPLGRKNQPQHF,TGTGCCACCAGCAGAGGACCTCTGGGCCGGAAGAATCAGCCCCAGCATTTT
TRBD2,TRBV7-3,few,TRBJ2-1,CASSFQSSGGGEQFF,TGTGCCAGCAGCTTTCAGTCTAGCGGGGGCGGAGAGCAGTTCTTC
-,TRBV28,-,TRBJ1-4,CASSLGLTTNEKLFF,TGTGCCAGCAGTTTGGGACTTACAACTAATGAAAAACTGTTTTTT